The next 26 T cell receptor beta chains were all read from a single sample in a study of glioma-infiltrating T cells after dendritic cell vaccination. The time point was: after dendritic cell vaccination, including at tumor progression/relapse. Clones were sequenced by immunoSEQ multiplex PCR, and TCRdb holds only the in-frame ones, with some missing. The sample holds about 65,000 clones; 86% are singletons and the top ten take about 9.9%. The sample in question was blood, obtained after dendritic cell vaccination. The receptors were gathered from a human donor with glioblastoma.

The chain combines TRBV10-1 with TRBJ2-3; no clear D gene. Deletions cut 2 bases from V and 0 bases from J, with 18 bases between. This CDR3 comprises 18 residues. The germline CDR1 and CDR2 sequences are WNHNN and SYGVQD (reference sequence). CDR3 amino acids: CASSENLGRLTSTDTQYF. DNA of the CDR3: TGCGCCAGCAGTGAGAACTTAGGCAGACTTACTAGCACAGATACGCAGTATTTT.

The rearrangement joins TRBV30 to TRBJ2-1; D might be TRBD2 (6 bases). V gave up 5 bases and J gave up 6 bases, with 14 bases separating them. The germline gives CDR1 GTSNPN, CDR2 SVGIG (reference sequence). The CDR3 runs to 13 residues. CDR3 region: CAWDRDSPNEQFF. In nucleotides, the CDR3 is TGTGCCTGGGACCGGGACTCCCCCAATGAGCAGTTCTTC.

Notes on this clone: The junction shows a germline mismatch at one end, possibly a read error. This chain connects TRBV7-7 to TRBJ2-2, with TRBD2 matching 10 bases. The CDR3 is 16 amino acids. Germline values: CDR1 SSHAT, CDR2 FNYEAQ (reference sequence). CDR3 DNA sequence: TGTGCTAGCACCCCGGCGGCTAGCGGGAGTCCCGGGGAGCTGTTTTTT. As protein: CASTPAASGSPGELFF.

The chain employs TRBV27 and TRBJ2-1, with 16 bases lining up with TRBD2. Germline V CDR1 and CDR2: MNHEY, SMNVEV (reference sequence). Trimming at V came to 4 bases and at J to 4 bases, leaving 10 bases not matched to a gene. The CDR3 is made up of 19 amino acids. CDR3 sequence: CASSWTPPGLAGGYNEQFF. The CDR3 nucleotides read TGTGCCAGCAGTTGGACACCACCGGGACTAGCGGGGGGGTACAATGAGCAGTTCTTC.

This clone appeared a few times. The V and J genes are TRBV6-5 and TRBJ1-5, with 8 bases lining up with TRBD1. The ends lost 8 bases at V and 11 bases at J; junction bases unmatched: 11. Germline CDR1 MNHEY, CDR2 SVGAGI. The CDR3 is made up of 13 amino acids. The CDR3 is CASGQGQGGSQHF. DNA for the CDR3: TGTGCCAGCGGCCAAGGACAGGGAGGGTCCCAGCATTTT.

This chain uses TRBV10-2 with TRBJ2-3; TRBD2 aligns across 8 bases. The CDR3 consists of 14 residues. Germline CDR1 is WSHSY and CDR2 is SAAADI. V lost 8 bases, J lost 2 bases, and 6 bases stayed unmatched. The CDR3: CASDFSGDTDTQYF. The CDR3 bases are TGCGCCAGCGATTTTAGCGGGGACACAGATACGCAGTATTTT.

The rearrangement links TRBV7-2 to TRBJ2-7, with D unclear. The ends were cut back, 1 base at V and 4 bases at J, with 8 bases in the middle. This CDR3 contains 13 residues. Germline CDR1 and CDR2: SGHTA and FQGNSA. CDR3 sequence: CASSLVGLYEQYF. The CDR3 nucleotides are TGTGCCAGCAGCTTAGTGGGCCTTTACGAGCAGTACTTC.

This chain uses TRBV10-1 with TRBJ1-2, with a weak D call TRBD1 (5 bases). V was trimmed by 2 bases and J by 5 bases, leaving 9 bases between them. The CDR3 has 13 residues. Per the germline V gene, CDR1 is WNHNN and CDR2 is SYGVQD (reference sequence). CDR3 sequence (DNA): TGCGCCAGCAGTGAGGGGGCCGGGTATGGCTACACCTTC. The encoded protein is CASSEGAGYGYTF.

V is TRBV7-9 and J is TRBJ2-5; possibly TRBD1 for D (5 bases). Gene TRBJ2-7 matches the end of the DNA better, so the J call may be wrong. In germline, CDR1 is SEHNR, CDR2 FQNEAQ (reference sequence). The CDR3 loop spans 15 amino acids. CDR3 coding DNA: TGTGCCAGCAGCCCCCGCGGACAAAGCTCCTACGAGCAGTACTTC. Protein sequence: CASSPRGQSSYEQYF.

The chain is built from TRBV7-2 and TRBJ2-1, with 7 bases that match TRBD1. V gave up 5 bases and J gave up 2 bases; unmatched junction bases: 12. CDR3 length: 17 residues. Germline V gene lookup returns CDR1 SGHTA and CDR2 FQGNSA. The CDR3 bases are TGTGCCAGCAGCCTCGCTAGACAGGGCCGAGCCTACAATGAGCAGTTCTTC. It yields the protein CASSLARQGRAYNEQFF.

The V and J genes are TRBV7-8 and TRBJ2-1; TRBD2 aligns across 14 bases. Germline V CDR1 and CDR2: SGHVS, FQNEAQ. This CDR3 is 21 amino acids long. J gave up 5 bases and V 1 base, and 16 bases lay outside the gene matches. The CDR3 sequence is CASSLELWWTSGRTIDNEQFF. CDR3 in DNA: TGTGCCAGCAGCTTAGAGTTGTGGTGGACTAGCGGGAGGACGATCGACAATGAGCAGTTCTTC. Supplemented by reference TRBV7-8 and TRBJ2-1, the full variable domain reads GAGVSQSPRYKVAKRGQDVALRCDPISGHVSLFWYQQALGQGPEFLTYFQNEAQLDKSGLPSDRFFAERPEGSVSTLKIQRTQQEDSAVYLCASSLELWWTSGRTIDNEQFFGPGTRLTVL.

The chain is built from TRBV14 and TRBJ2-1; 7 nucleotides align to TRBD1. CDR1 is SGHDN, CDR2 FVKESK, per germline. V lost 4 bases to trimming and J lost 5 bases; unmatched junction nucleotides: 14. The CDR3 covers 17 residues. The CDR3 coding sequence is TGTGCCAGCAGCCGAGGAGTAGGGACAGTAATTAACAATGAGCAGTTCTTC. This gives the protein CASSRGVGTVINNEQFF.

CDR3 region: CASSPSQDSYNEQFF. CDR3 DNA sequence: TGTGCCAGCTCACCGAGCCAGGACAGTTACAATGAGCAGTTCTTC. The rearrangement uses TRBV18 and TRBJ2-1; D may be TRBD1 (6 bases). The germline gives CDR1 KGHSH, CDR2 LQKENI. This CDR3 is built from 15 residues. V lost 3 bases to trimming and J lost 4 bases, with 13 bases between them.

V and J are TRBV30 and TRBJ1-1; D is unresolved. Germline values: CDR1 GTSNPN, CDR2 SVGIG (reference sequence). With 2 bases removed from V and 8 bases from J, the gap between germline ends came to 9 bases. This CDR3 comprises 11 residues. CDR3 DNA: TGTGCCTGGAGTCCGCGGAACGAAGCTTTCTTT. As protein: CAWSPRNEAFF.

The V gene is TRBV18, the J gene TRBJ2-7; no firm D call. This CDR3 comprises 12 residues. CDR1 and CDR2 from the germline V gene are KGHSH and LQKENI. Trimming took 4 bases from V and 7 from J, leaving 11 bases between them. The CDR3 DNA is TGTGCCAGCTCACACCCGCCGGGTGAGCAGTACTTC. Translation gives CASSHPPGEQYF.

The CDR3 reads CASSEGQGSTDTQYF. The CDR3, as DNA: TGTGCCAGCAGTGAGGGCCAGGGGAGCACAGATACGCAGTATTTT. This chain uses TRBV6-1 with TRBJ2-3, with D possibly being TRBD1 (6 bases). The length of the CDR3 is 15 residues. The germline V gene has CDR1 MNHNS and CDR2 SASEGT. V was pared by 3 bases and J by 0 bases, with 10 bases between.

The chain links TRBV29-1 to TRBJ1-2; weak D call: TRBD1 (5 bases). The germline CDR1 and CDR2 sequences are SQVTM and ANQGSEA. V lost 3 bases and J lost 7, with 15 bases in between. The length of the CDR3 is 13 residues. The CDR3 region has the DNA TGCAGCGTTGACTCCCTCAGGGTCCCTGGCTACACCTTC. Amino acid sequence: CSVDSLRVPGYTF.

Only a few counts were recorded for this clone. V and J are TRBV10-3 and TRBJ1-2; D perhaps matches TRBD1 (6 bases). V was cut by 3 bases and J by 7 bases, with 21 bases left in between. CDR3 length equals 16 residues. From germline, CDR1 is ENHRY and CDR2 SYGVKD. CDR3 sequence (DNA): TGTGCCATCAGTGACCCCCGACAGGTCGACACCCTTGGCTACACCTTC. This codes for CAISDPRQVDTLGYTF.

This chain joins TRBV19 and TRBJ1-4; the D gene is possibly TRBD1 (5 bases). Trimming pared 5 bases from V and 6 bases from J, leaving 16 bases between. The CDR3 runs to 15 residues. The germline V gene has CDR1 LNHDA and CDR2 SQIVND (reference sequence). In nucleotides, the CDR3 is TGTGCCAGTAGTTTCGACGGGACTGCTTATGAAAAACTGTTTTTT. Translating it yields CASSFDGTAYEKLFF.

V is TRBV5-1 and J is TRBJ1-2; TRBD1 agrees at 8 bases. The CDR3 loop spans 13 amino acids. Germline V gene sequence: CDR1 SGHRS, CDR2 YFSETQ. The junction had 4 bases not matched to a gene; V was cut back by 5 bases and J by 4 bases. The DNA of the CDR3 is TGCGCCAGCAGTCCGGACAGGGCCTATGGCTACACCTTC. The encoded protein is CASSPDRAYGYTF.

This chain joins TRBV5-5 and TRBJ2-3; 7 nucleotides match TRBD1. The CDR3 totals 14 residues. V lost 4 bases, J lost 6 bases, and 8 bases stayed unmatched. CDR1 and CDR2 from the germline V gene are SGHKS and YYEKEE (reference sequence). CDR3 sequence (DNA): TGTGCCAGCAGCACGACAGGGCTATGGGATACGCAGTATTTT. Amino acids: CASSTTGLWDTQYF.

The DNA for the CDR3 is TGTGCCAGTAGTATAGTTGGGGGAGGAACTGAAGCTTTCTTT. Its translation is CASSIVGGGTEAFF. The chain joins TRBV19 to TRBJ1-1, with a weak D call TRBD1 (5 bases). Per germline, CDR1 LNHDA and CDR2 SQIVND (reference sequence). The CDR3 spans 14 residues. V was pared by 1 base and J by 5 bases, with 11 bases between.

The genes are TRBV6-6 and TRBJ1-2; a possible D gene is TRBD1 (6 bases). Germline V lookup: CDR1 MNHNY, CDR2 SVGAGI (reference sequence). Trimming removed 6 bases from V and 8 bases from J, with 10 bases in between. The CDR3 length is 11 residues. CDR3 protein: CASRWDTGYTF. CDR3 in DNA: TGTGCCAGCAGGTGGGACACGGGCTACACCTTC.

The CDR3 DNA reads as TGTGCCAGCAGTTCCCGAGGATCCGCTGGACTGAACTATGGCTACACCTTC. Amino acid sequence: CASSSRGSAGLNYGYTF. The J gene is TRBJ1-2, the V gene TRBV27; D remains ambiguous. This CDR3 is built from 17 residues. Trimming removed 4 bases from V and 2 bases from J, with 20 bases in between. Germline V CDR1 and CDR2: MNHEY, SMNVEV (reference sequence).

The chain recombines TRBV30 with TRBJ1-2, with a possible D match to TRBD1 (5 bases). Germline CDR1 is GTSNPN and CDR2 is SVGIG (reference sequence). The CDR3 totals 14 residues. Trimming shortened V by 2 bases and J by 4 bases, and 14 bases separated the two germline ends. This chain's CDR3 is CAWSPFRQSYGYTF. CDR3 nucleotides: TGTGCCTGGAGTCCTTTTCGACAGAGCTATGGCTACACCTTC. The entire variable domain, with the rest obtained from reference TRBV30 and TRBJ1-2, is as follows: SQTIHQWPATLVQPVGSPLSLECTVEGTSNPNLYWYRQAAGRGLQLLFYSVGIGQISSEVPQNLSASRPQDRQFILSSKKLLLSDSGFYLCAWSPFRQSYGYTFGSGTRLTVV.

This clone was detected only a few times. The V and J genes are TRBV7-2 and TRBJ2-2; the match to TRBD1 covers 9 bases. The germline V gene encodes CDR1 SGHTA and CDR2 FQGNSA. The CDR3 extends over 17 amino acids. V shed 2 bases and J 1 base; nucleotides not matched to a gene: 5. CDR3 sequence: CASSLTDRGRNTGELFF. The CDR3 DNA reads TGTGCCAGCAGCTTAACGGACAGGGGCAGGAACACCGGGGAGCTGTTTTTT.